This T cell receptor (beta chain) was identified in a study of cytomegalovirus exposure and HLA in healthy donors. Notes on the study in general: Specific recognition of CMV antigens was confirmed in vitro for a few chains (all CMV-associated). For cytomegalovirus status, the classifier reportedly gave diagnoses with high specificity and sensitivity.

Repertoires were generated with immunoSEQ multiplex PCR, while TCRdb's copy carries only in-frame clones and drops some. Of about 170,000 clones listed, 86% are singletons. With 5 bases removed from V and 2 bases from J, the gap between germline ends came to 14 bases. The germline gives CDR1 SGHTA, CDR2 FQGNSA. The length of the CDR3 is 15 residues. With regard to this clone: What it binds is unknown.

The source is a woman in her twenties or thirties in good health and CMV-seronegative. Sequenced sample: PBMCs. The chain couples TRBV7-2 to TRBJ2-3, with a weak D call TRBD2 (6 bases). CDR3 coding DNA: TGTGCCAGCAGCATTTTCGGGAGAGACACAGATACGCAGTATTTT. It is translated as CASSIFGRDTDTQYF.